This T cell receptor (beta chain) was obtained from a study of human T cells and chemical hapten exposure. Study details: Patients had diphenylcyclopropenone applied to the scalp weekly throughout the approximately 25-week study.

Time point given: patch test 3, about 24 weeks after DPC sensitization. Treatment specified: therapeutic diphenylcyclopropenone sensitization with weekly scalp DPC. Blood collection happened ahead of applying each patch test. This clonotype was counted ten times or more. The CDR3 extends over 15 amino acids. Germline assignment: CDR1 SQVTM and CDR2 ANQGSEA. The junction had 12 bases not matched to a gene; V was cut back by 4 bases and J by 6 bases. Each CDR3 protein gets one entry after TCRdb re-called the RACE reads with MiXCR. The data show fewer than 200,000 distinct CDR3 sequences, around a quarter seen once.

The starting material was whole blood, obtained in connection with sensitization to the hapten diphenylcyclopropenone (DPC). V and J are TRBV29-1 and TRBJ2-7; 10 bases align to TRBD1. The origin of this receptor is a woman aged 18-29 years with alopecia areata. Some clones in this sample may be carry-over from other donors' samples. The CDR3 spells CSVGAPGQGQVEQYF. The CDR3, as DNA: TGCAGCGTTGGAGCCCCGGGACAGGGGCAAGTCGAGCAGTACTTC.